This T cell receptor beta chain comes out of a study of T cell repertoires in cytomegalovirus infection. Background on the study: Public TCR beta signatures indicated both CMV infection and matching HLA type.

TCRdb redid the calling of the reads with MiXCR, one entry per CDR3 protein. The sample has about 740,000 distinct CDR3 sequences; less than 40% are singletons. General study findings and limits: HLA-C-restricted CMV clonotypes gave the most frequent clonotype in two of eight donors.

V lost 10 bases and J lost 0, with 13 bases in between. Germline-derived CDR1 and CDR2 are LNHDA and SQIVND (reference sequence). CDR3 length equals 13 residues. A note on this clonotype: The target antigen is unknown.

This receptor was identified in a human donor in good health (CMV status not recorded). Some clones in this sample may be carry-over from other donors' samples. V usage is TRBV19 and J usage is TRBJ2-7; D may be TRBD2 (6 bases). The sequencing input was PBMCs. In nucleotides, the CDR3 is TGTGCCACCGCCGGGACTTTCTCCTACGAGCAGTACTTC. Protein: CATAGTFSYEQYF.